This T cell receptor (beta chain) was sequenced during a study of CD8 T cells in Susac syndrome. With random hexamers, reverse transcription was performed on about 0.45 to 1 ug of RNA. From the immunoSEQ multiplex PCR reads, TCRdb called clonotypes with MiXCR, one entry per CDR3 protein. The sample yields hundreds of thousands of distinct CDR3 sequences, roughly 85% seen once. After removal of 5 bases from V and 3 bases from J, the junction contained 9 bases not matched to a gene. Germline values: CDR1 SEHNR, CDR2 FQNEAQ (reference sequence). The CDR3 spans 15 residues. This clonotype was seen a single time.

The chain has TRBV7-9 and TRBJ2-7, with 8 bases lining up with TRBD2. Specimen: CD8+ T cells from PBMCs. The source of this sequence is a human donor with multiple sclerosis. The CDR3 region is CASSDSGAPFYEQYF. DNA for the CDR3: TGTGCCAGCAGCGATAGCGGGGCTCCCTTCTACGAGCAGTACTTC.